This T cell receptor beta chain originates from a study of T cells after yellow fever vaccination (dated by TCRdb to the late 2010s). The study in broad terms: The SMART-Seq v4 Ultra Low Input RNA kit was used to prepare libraries from fractions with low cell numbers. To follow T-cell clones before and after both primary and booster YFV17D yellow fever vaccination, bulk TCR alpha and beta repertoires underwent longitudinal sequencing. Two healthy male donors, one aged 18 to 30 and one aged 30 to 40 years, were included in the cohort. Blood samples were taken at several timepoints before and after primary and secondary immunization, and bulk PBMC replicates and cell subsets were isolated.

As regards this clonotype: Its antigen is unknown. No base-level quality is on record; no much larger clone is a single base apart.

Summary of the overall study and its limitations: Computational filtering was required because FACS-sorted repertoires could contain abundant contaminating clonotypes from the bulk population. The secondary T-cell response was found to be weaker but faster than the primary response, with a peak reached on day 5 rather than on day 15. A small fraction of clonotypes appeared in both the CD4 and CD8 compartments, likely as a result of convergent recombination. Because the study included only two donors, the extent to which the findings can be generalized is limited. Most clones expanded after primary vaccination were re-detected after the booster (96% of CD4 and approximately 88% of CD8), suggesting broad memory maintenance.

The sequencer was an Illumina NovaSeq 6000. TCR cDNA was made using 5'RACE template switching, a step that added a universal primer site and unique molecular identifiers. cDNA synthesis was primed from both the TCR alpha and TCR beta constant segments. Library amplification used two PCR steps, and the second PCR step added sample barcodes and sequencing adapters. Sequencing of libraries was performed on Illumina HiSeq 2500 (2x100 bp) or NovaSeq (2x150 bp). The study's own analysis went as follows. Reads were demultiplexed and collapsed into UMI consensus sequences with MIGEC, and V(D)J alignment was performed with MiXCR. Vaccine-responding clonotypes were defined with edgeR using replicate PBMC samples, requiring FDR below 0.01 and a log2 fold change above 5 up to day 15. CD4 or CD8 identity was assigned to each bulk clonotype according to whether the clonotype was present at higher abundance in the sequenced CD4 repertoire or the sequenced CD8 repertoire. TCRdb trimmed public reads at Q25 via fastp, called clones via MiXCR and kept in-frame beta chains. When rows share a CDR3 protein, they turn into one entry using the most common DNA and genes. These V and J calls originate from TCRdb's pipeline instead of the authors' own analysis. The sample includes some 320,000 distinct CDR3 sequences, with over 3.5% observed a single time. The top ten constitute about 22% of the sample.

There are 14 amino acids in the CDR3, from cysteine to phenylalanine inclusive. CDR3 DNA only is kept here, 42 bases in frame from base 1. From the germline V gene, CDR1 is SGDLS and CDR2 is YYNGEE. Trimming costs V 0 bases and J 2 bases, and their ends lie 8 bases apart. The treatment or condition tag for this specimen amounts to: live attenuated yellow fever vaccine strain. At each blood-draw timepoint, two biological replicates of bulk PBMCs were obtained. PBMCs were isolated from peripheral blood using a standard Ficoll-Paque protocol. TriZol was used to extract RNA from bulk PBMCs, CD4 and CD8 fractions, and dextramer-positive and dextramer-negative fractions.

The rearranged segments are TRBV9 and TRBJ1-2; too little of a D gene remains to name it. The source was PBMCs, collected 5 days after the yellow fever booster vaccination. This clonotype was obtained from a man aged 18 to 29 who received the YFV17D yellow fever vaccine. The CDR3 protein sequence reads: CASSVGSENYGYTF. The DNA sequence is as follows: TGTGCCAGCAGCGTAGGGTCGGAGAACTATGGCTACACCTTC. The entire variable domain, with the stretches around the CDR3 drawn from the reference TRBV9 and TRBJ1-2 proteins, is DSGVTQTPKHLITATGQRVTLRCSPRSGDLSVYWYQQSLDQGLQFLIQYYNGEERAKGNILERFSAQQFPDLHSELNLSSLELGDSALYFCASSVGSENYGYTFGSGTRLTVV.